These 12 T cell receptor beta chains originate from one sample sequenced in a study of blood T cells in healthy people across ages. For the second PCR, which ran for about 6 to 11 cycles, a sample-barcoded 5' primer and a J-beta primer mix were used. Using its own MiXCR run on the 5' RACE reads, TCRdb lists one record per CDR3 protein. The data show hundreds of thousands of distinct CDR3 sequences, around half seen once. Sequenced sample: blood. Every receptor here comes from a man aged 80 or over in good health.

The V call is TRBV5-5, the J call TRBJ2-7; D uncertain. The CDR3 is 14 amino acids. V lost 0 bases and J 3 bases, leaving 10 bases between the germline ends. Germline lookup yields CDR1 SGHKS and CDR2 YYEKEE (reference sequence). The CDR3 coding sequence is TGTGCCAGCAGCTTGGAAATGTACGGCTACGAGCAGTACTTC. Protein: CASSLEMYGYEQYF.

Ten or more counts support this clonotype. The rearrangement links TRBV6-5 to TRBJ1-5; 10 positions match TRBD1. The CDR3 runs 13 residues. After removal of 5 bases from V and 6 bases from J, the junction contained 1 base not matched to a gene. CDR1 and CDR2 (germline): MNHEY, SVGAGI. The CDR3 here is CASSRDRGQPQHF. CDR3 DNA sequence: TGTGCCAGCAGTAGGGACAGGGGTCAGCCCCAGCATTTT.

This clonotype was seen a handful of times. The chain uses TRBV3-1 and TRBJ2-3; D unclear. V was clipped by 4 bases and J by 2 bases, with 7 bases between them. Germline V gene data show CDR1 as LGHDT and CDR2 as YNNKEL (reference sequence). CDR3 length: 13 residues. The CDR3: CASSPPTTDTQYF. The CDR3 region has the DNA TGTGCCAGCAGCCCCCCGACCACAGATACGCAGTATTTT.

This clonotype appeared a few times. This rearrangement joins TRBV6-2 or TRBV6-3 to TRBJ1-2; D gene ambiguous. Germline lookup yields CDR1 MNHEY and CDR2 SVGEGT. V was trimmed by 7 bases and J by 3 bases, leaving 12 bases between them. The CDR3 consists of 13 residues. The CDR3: CASNSLGDYGYTF. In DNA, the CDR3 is TGTGCCAGCAACTCGTTGGGAGACTATGGCTACACCTTC.

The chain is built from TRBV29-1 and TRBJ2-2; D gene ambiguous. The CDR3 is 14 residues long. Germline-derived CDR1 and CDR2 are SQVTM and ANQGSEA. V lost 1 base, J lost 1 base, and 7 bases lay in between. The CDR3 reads CSVEVQMNTGELFF. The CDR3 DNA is TGCAGCGTTGAAGTACAGATGAACACCGGGGAGCTGTTTTTT.

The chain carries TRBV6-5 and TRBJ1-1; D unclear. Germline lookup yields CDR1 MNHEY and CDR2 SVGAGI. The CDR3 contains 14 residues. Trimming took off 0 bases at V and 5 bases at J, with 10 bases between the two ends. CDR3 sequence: CASSYSIGRTEAFF. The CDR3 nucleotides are TGTGCCAGCAGTTACTCGATAGGCAGGACTGAAGCTTTCTTT.

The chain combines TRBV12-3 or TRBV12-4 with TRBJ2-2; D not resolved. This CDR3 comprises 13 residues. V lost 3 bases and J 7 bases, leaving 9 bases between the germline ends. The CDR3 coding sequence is TGTGCCAGCAGTTTCCAAGTAAACGGGGAGCTGTTTTTT. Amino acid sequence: CASSFQVNGELFF.

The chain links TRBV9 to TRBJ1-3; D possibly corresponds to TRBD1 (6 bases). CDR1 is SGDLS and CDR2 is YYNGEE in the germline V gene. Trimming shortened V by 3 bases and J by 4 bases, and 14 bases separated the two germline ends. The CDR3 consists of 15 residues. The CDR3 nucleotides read TGTGCCAGCAGCGAACAACAGGGAGTAGGAAACACCATATATTTT. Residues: CASSEQQGVGNTIYF.

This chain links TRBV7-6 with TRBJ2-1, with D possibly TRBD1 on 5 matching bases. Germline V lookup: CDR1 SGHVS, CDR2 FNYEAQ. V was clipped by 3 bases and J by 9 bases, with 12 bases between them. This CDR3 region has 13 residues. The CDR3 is CASSLSGLGEQFF. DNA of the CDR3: TGTGCCAGCAGCTTGTCAGGGCTAGGTGAGCAGTTCTTC. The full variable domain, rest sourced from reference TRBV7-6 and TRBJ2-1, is GAGVSQSPRYKVTKRGQDVALRCDPISGHVSLYWYRQALGQGPEFLTYFNYEAQQDKSGLPNDRFSAERPEGSISTLTIQRTEQRDSAMYRCASSLSGLGEQFFGPGTRLTVL.

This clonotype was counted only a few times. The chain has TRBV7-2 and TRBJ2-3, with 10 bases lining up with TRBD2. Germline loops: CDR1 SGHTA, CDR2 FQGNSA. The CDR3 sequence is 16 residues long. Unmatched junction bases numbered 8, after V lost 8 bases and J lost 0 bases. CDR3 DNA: TGTGCCAGCGGGACTAGCGCACGAACTAGCACAGATACGCAGTATTTT. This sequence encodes CASGTSARTSTDTQYF.

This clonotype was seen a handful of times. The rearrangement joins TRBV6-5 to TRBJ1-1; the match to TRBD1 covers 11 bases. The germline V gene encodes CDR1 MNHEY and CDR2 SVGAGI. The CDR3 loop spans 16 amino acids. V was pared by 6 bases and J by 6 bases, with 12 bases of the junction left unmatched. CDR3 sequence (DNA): TGTGCCAGCAGACCCGGGACAGGGGGTAAGGACGCTGAAGCTTTCTTT. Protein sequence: CASRPGTGGKDAEAFF.

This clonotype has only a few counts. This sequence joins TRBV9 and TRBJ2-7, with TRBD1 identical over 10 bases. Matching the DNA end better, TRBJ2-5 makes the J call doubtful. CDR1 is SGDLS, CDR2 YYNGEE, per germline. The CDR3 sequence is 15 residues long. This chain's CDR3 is CASSVSGQGLETQYF. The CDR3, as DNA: TGTGCCAGCAGCGTATCGGGACAGGGGTTGGAGACCCAGTACTTC.